Detailed here is one TCR beta chain. These data are taken from a study of blood T cell repertoires in COVID-19. Across the study: Sources were T cells, B-cell-depleted T cells, or PBMCs; the material itself was cDNA or gDNA.

In the authors' methods: Cell counts per sample came from amplifying reference gene primers. Clones were sequenced by immunoSEQ multiplex PCR, and TCRdb holds only the in-frame ones, with some missing. From that table come the V and J calls and clone size; the DNA was used to work out D and trimming. The sample consists of about 270,000 clones, more than 75% of them appearing once. The receptor was isolated from a man aged 40-49 years with active or convalescent COVID-19. Sample: peripheral blood.

The chain's CDR3 is CASTSMAGGGGYTF. The DNA of the CDR3 is TGTGCCAGCACCTCCATGGCGGGGGGCGGCGGCTACACCTTC. The rearrangement links TRBV6-5 to TRBJ1-2; TRBD1 might be the D (6 bases). This CDR3 has 14 residues. CDR1 is MNHEY, CDR2 SVGAGI, per germline. V was clipped by 7 bases and J by 8 bases, with 20 bases between them.